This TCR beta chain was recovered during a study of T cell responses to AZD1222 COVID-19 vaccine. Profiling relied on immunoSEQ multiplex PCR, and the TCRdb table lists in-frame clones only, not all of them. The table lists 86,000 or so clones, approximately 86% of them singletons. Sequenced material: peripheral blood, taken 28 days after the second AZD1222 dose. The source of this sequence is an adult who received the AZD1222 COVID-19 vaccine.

The DNA for the CDR3 is TGTGCCAGCAGCCCAAGAAGGGGGACGCTCGAGCAGTACTTC. Its protein product is CASSPRRGTLEQYF. The genes are TRBV13 and TRBJ2-7, with TRBD1 as a possible D gene (6 bases). The germline V gene encodes CDR1 PRHDT and CDR2 FYEKMQ (reference sequence). With 5 bases removed from V and 6 bases from J, the gap between germline ends came to 17 bases. The CDR3 length is 14 residues.